The 22 T cell receptor beta chains given below trace back to one sample, sequenced in a study of T cell responses to AZD1222 COVID-19 vaccine. Data came from immunoSEQ multiplex PCR; TCRdb stores just in-frame clones and leaves some out. The top ten clones hold 15% to 20% of a sample with over 85,000 clones, almost 90% of them seen once. This material consisted of peripheral blood, taken 28 days after the second AZD1222 dose. All receptors derive from an adult who received the AZD1222 COVID-19 vaccine.

The chain employs TRBV28 and TRBJ2-7, with TRBD2 matching 10 bases. CDR1 is MDHEN and CDR2 is SYDVKM in the germline V gene. With 4 bases clipped from V and 3 bases from J, the junction kept 6 bases outside the gene matches. The CDR3 extends over 15 amino acids. CDR3 nucleotide sequence: TGTGCCAGCAGTTCCCGGACTAGCGGTTACTACGAGCAGTACTTC. Protein: CASSSRTSGYYEQYF.

This sequence joins TRBV5-1 and TRBJ2-7, with D tentatively TRBD1 or TRBD2 (5 bases each). The CDR3 is 15 amino acids. V shed 4 bases and J shed 7 bases, with 21 bases lying between them. Germline V gene lookup returns CDR1 SGHRS and CDR2 YFSETQ. The CDR3, as DNA: TGCGCCAGCAGCGGGAGCACAGGTCATGAGGGGGAGCAGTACTTC. As protein: CASSGSTGHEGEQYF.

V usage is TRBV25-1 and J usage is TRBJ2-7; 10 positions match TRBD1. V trimming: 4 bases; J trimming: 2 bases; junction bases outside the gene matches: 5. Germline loops: CDR1 MGHDK, CDR2 SYGVNS. The CDR3 is made up of 15 amino acids. CDR3: CASSGPGQGTYEQYF. The CDR3 region has the DNA TGTGCCAGCAGTGGACCGGGACAGGGGACCTACGAGCAGTACTTC.

CDR3 region: CASSGQSLSEAFF. CDR3 nucleotides: TGTGCCAGCTCAGGACAGAGTCTTAGTGAAGCTTTCTTT. The chain employs TRBV18 and TRBJ1-1; possibly TRBD1 for D (6 bases). V shed 5 bases and J shed 7 bases, with 14 bases lying between them. The CDR3 totals 13 residues. Germline V gene sequence: CDR1 KGHSH, CDR2 LQKENI. The whole variable domain, filled in from reference TRBV18 and TRBJ1-1, reads NAGVMQNPRHLVRRRGQEARLRCSPMKGHSHVYWYRQLPEEGLKFMVYLQKENIIDESGMPKERFSAEFPKEGPSILRIQQVVRGDSAAYFCASSGQSLSEAFFGQGTRLTVV.

The genes are TRBV28 and TRBJ1-1; D gene uncertain. Germline-derived CDR1 and CDR2 are MDHEN and SYDVKM. The CDR3 runs to 14 residues. Trimming pared 5 bases from V and 3 bases from J, leaving 13 bases between. The CDR3 reads CASSRLTSDTEAFF. The CDR3 bases are TGTGCCAGCAGTAGACTCACCTCGGACACTGAAGCTTTCTTT.

The chain links TRBV28 to TRBJ2-1; 9 bases fit TRBD1. Germline V gives CDR1 MDHEN, CDR2 SYDVKM. The CDR3 is 17 amino acids. J gave up 4 bases and V 4 bases, and 11 bases lay outside the gene matches. The CDR3 nucleotides read TGTGCCAGCAGTTCTGGGGACAGGGTGGAGGGTTACAATGAGCAGTTCTTC. The encoded protein is CASSSGDRVEGYNEQFF.

J is TRBJ1-3 and V is TRBV30, with D uncertain. CDR3 length equals 12 residues. V was pared by 5 bases and J by 4 bases, with 9 bases between. Per germline, CDR1 GTSNPN and CDR2 SVGIG (reference sequence). The CDR3 protein is CAWRSFGNTIYF. The CDR3 DNA reads TGTGCCTGGCGTTCTTTCGGAAACACCATATATTTT.

This sequence joins TRBV4-1 and TRBJ2-2, with TRBD2 matching over 7 bases. Germline-derived CDR1 and CDR2 are MGHRA and YSYEKL. This CDR3 is built from 17 residues. Trimming removed 0 bases from V and 6 bases from J; junction bases left unmatched: 10. The CDR3 nucleotides read TGCGCCAGCAGCCAAGAGGGAGCGGGAATCGCGCCCGGGGAGCTGTTTTTT. Its translation: CASSQEGAGIAPGELFF.

This chain links TRBV6-5 with TRBJ1-4, with D possibly being TRBD1 (6 bases). Trimming pared 6 bases from V and 0 bases from J, leaving 11 bases between. The CDR3 contains 15 residues. CDR1 is MNHEY and CDR2 is SVGAGI in the germline V gene. In DNA form, the CDR3 reads TGTGCCAGCAGATATACAGGGACAACTAATGAAAAACTGTTTTTT. Amino acid sequence: CASRYTGTTNEKLFF.

The genes are TRBV10-1 and TRBJ2-1; 8 nucleotides match TRBD2. Germline lookup yields CDR1 WNHNN and CDR2 SYGVQD (reference sequence). This CDR3 comprises 15 residues. J gave up 5 bases and V 3 bases, and 6 bases lay outside the gene matches. CDR3 sequence: CASSDLTSENNEQFF. The CDR3 DNA follows: TGCGCCAGCAGTGATCTGACTAGCGAGAACAATGAGCAGTTCTTC.

The V and J genes are TRBV10-1 and TRBJ2-1; 9 nucleotides agree with TRBD1. Per the germline V gene, CDR1 is WNHNN and CDR2 is SYGVQD (reference sequence). V lost 3 bases and J lost 5; bases outside the gene matches: 8. The CDR3 runs to 16 residues. The DNA for the CDR3 is TGCGCCAGCAGTGACCCAGAAGGGACAGGGAACAATGAGCAGTTCTTC. This codes for CASSDPEGTGNNEQFF.

The chain recombines TRBV18 with TRBJ1-1; D gene ambiguous. V lost 1 base and J 0 bases, leaving 18 bases between the germline ends. The CDR3 is made up of 18 amino acids. CDR1 KGHSH and CDR2 LQKENI come from the germline V gene. Here the CDR3 DNA reads TGTGCCAGCTCACCACAATTTGTACAGAAGTTCATGAACACTGAAGCTTTCTTT. The encoded protein is CASSPQFVQKFMNTEAFF.

The gene calls are TRBV6-5 and TRBJ2-1, with 12 bases aligning to TRBD1. This CDR3 has 15 amino acids. Germline values: CDR1 MNHEY, CDR2 SVGAGI. Unmatched junction bases numbered 5, after V lost 5 bases and J lost 6 bases. This CDR3 is CASSSGTGGINEQFF. The CDR3 nucleotides read TGTGCCAGCAGTAGCGGGACAGGGGGCATCAATGAGCAGTTCTTC.

The chain employs TRBV21-1 and TRBJ1-2; the table's D call TRBD1 went unverified against the DNA. TRBV21-1 is given as a pseudogene. The CDR3 has 14 residues. For the CDR3, the DNA is TGTGCCAGCAGCAAAGTAGCAGGGGCGGAAGGCTACACCTTC. Translating it yields CASSKVAGAEGYTF.

This rearrangement joins TRBV4-1 to TRBJ2-7, with 11 bases identical to TRBD2. The CDR3 is 15 amino acids. Germline loops: CDR1 MGHRA, CDR2 YSYEKL. The V and J ends lost 4 bases and 2 bases, in that order; junction bases with no gene match: 4. The CDR3 region has the DNA TGCGCCAGCAGCCTTCGACTAGCGGGAACCTACGAGCAGTACTTC. It specifies CASSLRLAGTYEQYF.

The V call is TRBV10-3, the J call TRBJ1-3; D is uncertain. CDR1 is ENHRY and CDR2 is SYGVKD in the germline V gene. Trimming took 6 bases from V and 0 from J, leaving 12 bases between them. The CDR3 sequence is 15 residues long. The CDR3 DNA reads TGTGCCATCAGGCCAAGGGTTGACTCTGGAAACACCATATATTTT. It specifies CAIRPRVDSGNTIYF.

The chain couples TRBV12-5 to TRBJ2-3; no clear D gene. CDR1 and CDR2 (germline): LGHNT, FRNRAP. V lost 2 bases and J 1 base, leaving 4 bases between the germline ends. The CDR3 totals 13 residues. The CDR3 nucleotides are TGTGCTAGTGGTTTGAAGGGCACAGATACGCAGTATTTT. This sequence encodes CASGLKGTDTQYF.

The chain is built from TRBV5-1 and TRBJ2-3; no definite D call. Trimming shortened V by 7 bases and J by 6 bases, and 15 bases separated the two germline ends. Germline CDR1 SGHRS, CDR2 YFSETQ. The CDR3 extends over 13 amino acids. CDR3 protein: CASSLLSRDTQYF. CDR3 DNA sequence: TGCGCCAGCTCCCTACTGTCCCGGGATACGCAGTATTTT.

The rearrangement uses TRBV5-1 and TRBJ2-7, with D uncertain. The germline gives CDR1 SGHRS, CDR2 YFSETQ. V lost 4 bases and J 1 base, leaving 18 bases between the germline ends. The CDR3 is made up of 16 amino acids. CDR3 sequence (DNA): TGCGCCAGCAGCCCGAGGTGGCAGCCGACGTCCTACGAGCAGTACTTC. This sequence encodes CASSPRWQPTSYEQYF.

This rearrangement joins TRBV2 to TRBJ1-5; possibly TRBD1 for D (6 bases). Germline CDR1 and CDR2: SNHLY and FYNNEI. CDR3 length: 13 amino acids. The V end was cut by 7 bases, the J end by 7 bases, with 14 bases between. CDR3 residues: CASMRGAQQPQHF. CDR3 bases: TGTGCCAGCATGAGGGGGGCACAGCAGCCCCAGCATTTT.

This chain uses TRBV7-9 with TRBJ1-2; 9 bases fit TRBD1. This CDR3 has 17 residues. Germline CDR1 reads SEHNR; CDR2 reads FQNEAQ (reference sequence). The V gene end was trimmed by 5 bases and the J gene end by 5 bases; junction bases not matched to a gene: 15. The CDR3 sequence: CASSPPPGQGGGYGYTF. The CDR3 DNA reads TGTGCCAGCAGCCCACCTCCGGGACAGGGAGGTGGGTATGGCTACACCTTC.

V gene TRBV7-3 combines with J gene TRBJ2-7; weak D call: TRBD1 (6 bases). The CDR3 totals 13 residues. Trimming took off 8 bases at V and 1 base at J, with 12 bases between the two ends. Per germline, CDR1 SGHTA and CDR2 FQGTGA. As DNA, the CDR3 is TGTGCCAGCTCCCCAGGGGAGTCCTACGAGCAGTACTTC. It translates to CASSPGESYEQYF.